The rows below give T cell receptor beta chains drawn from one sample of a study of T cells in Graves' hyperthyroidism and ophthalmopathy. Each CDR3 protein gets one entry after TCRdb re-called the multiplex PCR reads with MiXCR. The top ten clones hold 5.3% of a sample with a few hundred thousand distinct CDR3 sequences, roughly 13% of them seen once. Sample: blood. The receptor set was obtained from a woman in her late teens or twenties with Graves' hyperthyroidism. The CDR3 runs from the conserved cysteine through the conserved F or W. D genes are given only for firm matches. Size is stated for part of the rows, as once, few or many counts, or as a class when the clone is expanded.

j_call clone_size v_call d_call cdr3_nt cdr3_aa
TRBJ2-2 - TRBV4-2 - TGTGCCAGCAGCCAAGATCGCGACGGGGAGCTGTTTTTT CASSQDRDGELFF
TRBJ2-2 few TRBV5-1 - TGCGCCAGCAGCTTGAGTCAGGGCGCGAACACCGGGGAGCTGTTTTTT CASSLSQGANTGELFF
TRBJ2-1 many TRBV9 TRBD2 TGTGCCAGCAGCTCCCAGGGGCTAGCGGGGTACAATGAGCAGTTCTTC CASSSQGLAGYNEQFF
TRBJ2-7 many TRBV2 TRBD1 TGTGCCAGCAGGCCGGGACAGGGCACCTACGAGCAGTACTTC CASRPGQGTYEQYF
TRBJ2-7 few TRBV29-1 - TGCAGCGTAATACCAGGGGGGTACGAGCAGTACTTC CSVIPGGYEQYF
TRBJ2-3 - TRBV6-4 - TGTGCCAGCAGTGACGGGGAGGGGGGCACAGATACGCAGTATTTT CASSDGEGGTDTQYF
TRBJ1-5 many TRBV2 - TGTGCCAGCAGTGAAGCGCGGGGGGTTGGCAATCAGCCCCAGCATTTT CASSEARGVGNQPQHF
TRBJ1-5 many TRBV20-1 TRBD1 TGCAGTGCTAGAGATCATCAGGGGGCGGCGGGGCCCCAGCATTTT CSARDHQGAAGPQHF
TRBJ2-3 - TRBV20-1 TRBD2 TGCAGTGCTAGAGAAATAGCGGGAGTTGGAACAGATACGCAGTATTTT CSAREIAGVGTDTQYF
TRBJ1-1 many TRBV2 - TGTGCCAGCAGTGATTTGGGGACATCCGACACTGAAGCTTTCTTT CASSDLGTSDTEAFF
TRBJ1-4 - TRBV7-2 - TGTGCCAGCAGCCGAGGGGGTCACGAAAAACTGTTTTTT CASSRGGHEKLFF
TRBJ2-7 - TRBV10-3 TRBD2 TGTGCCATCACCAACGGACTAGCCCACGAGCAGTACTTC CAITNGLAHEQYF
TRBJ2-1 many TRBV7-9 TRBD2 TGTGCCAGCAGCCCACCTAGCGGGGGGTACAATGAGCAGTTCTTC CASSPPSGGYNEQFF
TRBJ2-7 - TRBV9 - TGTGCCAGCAGCGTAGGCAGCCATGAAATCTCCGAGCAGTACTTC CASSVGSHEISEQYF
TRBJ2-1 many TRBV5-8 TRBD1 TGTGCCGGATCTAACCGGGACAGGGAAGGCAATGAGCAGTTCTTC CAGSNRDREGNEQFF
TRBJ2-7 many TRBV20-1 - TGCAGTGCCAATTCCGCAGGGGGAGGGGTCGAGCAGTACTTC CSANSAGGGVEQYF
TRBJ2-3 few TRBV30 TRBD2 TGTGCCTGGAGTGTACTAGGCGGGAGAAGACCAGATACGCAGTATTTT CAWSVLGGRRPDTQYF
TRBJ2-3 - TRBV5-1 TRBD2 TGCGCCAGCAGCTTGGAAAGACTAGCGGGAACAGATACGCAGTATTTT CASSLERLAGTDTQYF
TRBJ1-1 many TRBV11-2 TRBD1 TGTGCCAGCAGCTTAGGGGGGTGGGGGACAGGGGGCACTGAAGCTTTCTTT CASSLGGWGTGGTEAFF
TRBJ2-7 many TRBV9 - TGTGCCAGCAGCCAGGGACCAGATCTCTACGAGCAGTACTTC CASSQGPDLYEQYF
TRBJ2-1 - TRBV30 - TGTGCGTCTGAGACAGTGGCAGCATCAAGTCAGTTCTTC CASETVAASSQFF
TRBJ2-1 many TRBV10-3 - TGTGCCATCCGCGGCTCCAACAATGAGCAGTTCTTC CAIRGSNNEQFF
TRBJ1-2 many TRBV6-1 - TGTGCCAGCAGTGATCCCCGACAGCTGATCTATGGCTACACCTTC CASSDPRQLIYGYTF
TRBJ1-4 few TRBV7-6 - TGTGCCAGCAGCTCCAATGTTGGAGGCGGGAATGAAAAACTGTTTTTT CASSSNVGGGNEKLFF